The 28 T cell receptor beta chains given below trace back to one sample, sequenced in a study of OX40 agonist ivuxolimab in advanced cancers. The table came from immunoSEQ multiplex PCR; TCRdb's copy has only in-frame clones and leaves some out. The repertoire holds around 64,000 clones, with about 83% as singletons. The sequenced sample was CD4+ or CD8+ T cells sorted from blood, obtained in a trial of the OX40 agonist ivuxolimab. These TCRs come from an adult with an advanced solid tumor such as melanoma, head and neck, liver or kidney cancer.

J is TRBJ1-2 and V is TRBV6-5, with no clear D. Germline lookup yields CDR1 MNHEY and CDR2 SVGAGI. Trimming took off 5 bases at V and 0 bases at J, with 4 bases between the two ends. The CDR3 spans 12 residues. This chain's CDR3 is CASSLTNYGYTF. The DNA for the CDR3 is TGTGCCAGCAGTCTGACTAACTATGGCTACACCTTC.

This clone is a singleton in its sample. The gene calls are TRBV30 and TRBJ2-2; weak D call: TRBD2 (5 bases). Germline V gene lookup returns CDR1 GTSNPN and CDR2 SVGIG (reference sequence). Trimming took 1 base from V and 6 from J, leaving 15 bases between them. This CDR3 has 15 residues. CDR3 sequence: CAWSAAAGIAGELFF. CDR3 in DNA: TGTGCCTGGAGTGCGGCAGCCGGGATTGCCGGGGAGCTGTTTTTT.

The V call is TRBV28, the J call TRBJ1-5, with D possibly being TRBD1 (5 bases). CDR1 is MDHEN and CDR2 is SYDVKM in the germline V gene. The CDR3 runs 14 residues. Trimming shortened V by 2 bases and J by 5 bases, and 10 bases separated the two germline ends. For the CDR3, the DNA is TGTGCCAGCAGTTTAGGGGGTGGACATCAGCCCCAGCATTTT. Translating it yields CASSLGGGHQPQHF.

The chain carries TRBV2 and TRBJ1-6, with D possibly matching TRBD1 (5 bases). Trimming removed 6 bases from V and 6 bases from J, with 6 bases in between. Germline CDR1 reads SNHLY; CDR2 reads FYNNEI. This CDR3 contains 12 residues. CDR3 in amino acids: CASRGGNSPLHF. CDR3 nucleotide sequence: TGTGCCAGCAGGGGGGGTAATTCACCCCTCCACTTT.

The V call is TRBV10-3, the J call TRBJ1-1; the D gene is possibly TRBD1 (5 bases). In germline, CDR1 is ENHRY, CDR2 SYGVKD. The V end lost 7 bases, the J end lost 5 bases, and 14 bases lay between the germline ends. The CDR3 length is 13 residues. CDR3 nucleotide sequence: TGTGCCATCAACTCGGGACTTCAGACTGAAGCTTTCTTT. Translating it yields CAINSGLQTEAFF.

The J gene is TRBJ2-3, the V gene TRBV18, with D perhaps TRBD2 (5 bases). Germline CDR1 is KGHSH and CDR2 is LQKENI. The germline V and J ends were trimmed by 3 bases and 3 bases, with 16 bases remaining between them. The CDR3 has 16 residues. The CDR3 loop is CASSPLRDGWTDTQYF. The CDR3 nucleotides read TGTGCCAGCTCACCCCTCCGGGATGGATGGACAGATACGCAGTATTTT. The full variable domain, its missing parts supplied by reference TRBV18 and TRBJ2-3, is NAGVMQNPRHLVRRRGQEARLRCSPMKGHSHVYWYRQLPEEGLKFMVYLQKENIIDESGMPKERFSAEFPKEGPSILRIQQVVRGDSAAYFCASSPLRDGWTDTQYFGPGTRLTVL.

The V gene is TRBV19, the J gene TRBJ2-6, with TRBD1 matching 11 bases. This CDR3 contains 17 residues. Germline CDR1 reads LNHDA; CDR2 reads SQIVND (reference sequence). V was pared by 5 bases and J by 1 base, with 4 bases of the junction left unmatched. The CDR3, as DNA: TGTGCCAGTAGTCCCGGGACAGGGGGTTCTGGGGCCAACGTCCTGACTTTC. Translating it yields CASSPGTGGSGANVLTF. The variable domain in full, with the rest retrieved from reference TRBV19 and TRBJ2-6, is DGGITQSPKYLFRKEGQNVTLSCEQNLNHDAMYWYRQDPGQGLRLIYYSQIVNDFQKGDIAEGYSVSREKKESFPLTVTSAQKNPTAFYLCASSPGTGGSGANVLTFGAGSRLTVL.

Here the CDR3 reads CASSQIAEAGTF. The CDR3 DNA sequence: TGTGCCAGCAGCCAAATCGCGGAGGCGGGCACCTTC. V gene TRBV13 combines with J gene TRBJ1-2, with D uncertain. V lost 5 bases and J 13 bases, leaving 17 bases between the germline ends. Germline V gives CDR1 PRHDT, CDR2 FYEKMQ (reference sequence). The CDR3 length is 12 residues.

The chain is built from TRBV2 and TRBJ2-7; 9 nucleotides line up with TRBD1. CDR3 length: 14 amino acids. Looked up from germline, CDR1 is SNHLY and CDR2 is FYNNEI. J lost 2 bases, V lost 3 bases, and 2 bases had no gene match. This chain's CDR3 is CASSDRTGAYEQYF. The CDR3 DNA is TGTGCCAGCAGTGATAGGACAGGGGCCTACGAGCAGTACTTC. Full variable domain (rest looked up from reference TRBV2 and TRBJ2-7): EPEVTQTPSHQVTQMGQEVILRCVPISNHLYFYWYRQILGQKVEFLVSFYNNEISEKSEIFDDQFSVERPDGSNFTLKIRSTKLEDSAMYFCASSDRTGAYEQYFGPGTRLTVT.

This chain links TRBV19 with TRBJ1-1; D is ambiguous. V was shortened by 3 bases and J by 0 bases, with 5 bases between the two germline ends. CDR1 and CDR2 from the germline V gene are LNHDA and SQIVND (reference sequence). The CDR3 loop spans 13 amino acids. CDR3 loop: CASSIKMNTEAFF. The DNA of the CDR3 is TGTGCCAGTAGTATTAAGATGAACACTGAAGCTTTCTTT.

The chain uses TRBV6-1 and TRBJ1-6, with a tentative D call TRBD1 (6 bases). Trimming pared 8 bases from V and 8 bases from J, leaving 13 bases between. This CDR3 has 13 amino acids. CDR1 and CDR2 from the germline V gene are MNHNS and SASEGT. The CDR3 protein is CASRGQYDSPLHF. The CDR3 nucleotides read TGTGCCAGCCGAGGACAGTACGATTCACCCCTCCACTTT.

V usage is TRBV6-1 and J usage is TRBJ2-5; tentatively, D is TRBD1 or TRBD2 (5 bases each). This CDR3 is built from 14 residues. CDR1 is MNHNS, CDR2 SASEGT, per germline. Trimming left V 9 bases short and J 4 bases short, with 18 bases between. CDR3 in DNA: TGTGCCAGTGATCGAGGGGCGTGGAGAGAGACCCAGTACTTC. Protein: CASDRGAWRETQYF.

V and J are TRBV5-5 and TRBJ1-2, with D possibly being TRBD1 (5 bases). The CDR3 has 16 amino acids. Between the trimmed V and J ends, which lost 4 bases and 0 bases, there was a span of 16 bases. Germline V lookup: CDR1 SGHKS, CDR2 YYEKEE (reference sequence). CDR3 sequence (DNA): TGTGCCAGCAGCGGCGGGGCCTCGGGCGCTAACTATGGCTACACCTTC. Translated, it gives CASSGGASGANYGYTF.

The rearrangement uses TRBV11-2 and TRBJ2-2, with TRBD2 matching 9 bases. The germline CDR1 and CDR2 sequences are SGHAT and FQNNGV. With 5 bases clipped from V and 4 bases from J, the junction kept 5 bases outside the gene matches. The CDR3 consists of 15 residues. The CDR3 protein is CASSPRAGGTGELFF. Here the CDR3 DNA reads TGTGCCAGCAGCCCCAGAGCGGGAGGCACCGGGGAGCTGTTTTTT.

This chain joins TRBV6-5 and TRBJ2-7; 9 nucleotides agree with TRBD2. Germline V lookup: CDR1 MNHEY, CDR2 SVGAGI. Trimming at V came to 4 bases and at J to 5 bases, leaving 6 bases not matched to a gene. The CDR3 is 14 residues long. The DNA for the CDR3 is TGTGCCAGCAGTTCCCGGACTAGCGACAACGAGCAGTACTTC. Translation gives CASSSRTSDNEQYF.

CDR3 residues: CASRTGDNTEAFF. CDR3 DNA: TGCGCCAGCAGAACCGGGGACAACACTGAAGCTTTCTTT. The J gene is TRBJ1-1, the V gene TRBV10-1, with D tentatively TRBD1 (5 bases). Germline V gene sequence: CDR1 WNHNN, CDR2 SYGVQD (reference sequence). The V gene lost 6 bases and the J gene lost 2 bases, with 10 bases spanning the gap. This CDR3 contains 13 residues.

The J gene is TRBJ2-7, the V gene TRBV5-4; D not resolved. This CDR3 has 12 residues. CDR1 and CDR2 from the germline V gene are SGHNT and YYREEE (reference sequence). V lost 4 bases and J 5 bases, leaving 10 bases between the germline ends. Here the CDR3 DNA reads TGTGCCAGCAGCCGCGAGTCCCACGAGCAGTACTTC. Its protein is CASSRESHEQYF.

The V gene is TRBV19, the J gene TRBJ1-1; tentative D call: TRBD1 (5 bases). Trimming removed 5 bases at V and 1 base at J, with 8 bases between. Germline V lookup: CDR1 LNHDA, CDR2 SQIVND (reference sequence). CDR3 length: 13 residues. The CDR3 protein is CASSQGTNTEAFF. CDR3 coding DNA: TGTGCCAGTAGTCAGGGAACGAACACTGAAGCTTTCTTT. Together with reference TRBV19 and TRBJ1-1, the CDR3 gives the full variable domain: DGGITQSPKYLFRKEGQNVTLSCEQNLNHDAMYWYRQDPGQGLRLIYYSQIVNDFQKGDIAEGYSVSREKKESFPLTVTSAQKNPTAFYLCASSQGTNTEAFFGQGTRLTVV.

This clone is a singleton in its sample. V usage is TRBV5-4 and J usage is TRBJ2-1; D may be TRBD1 or TRBD2 (5 bases each). Germline V gene data show CDR1 as SGHNT and CDR2 as YYREEE (reference sequence). The ends were cut back, 0 bases at V and 1 base at J, with 14 bases in the middle. The CDR3 spans 17 residues. The CDR3 is CASSLAVGTPSYNEQFF. The CDR3 bases are TGTGCCAGCAGCTTGGCCGTCGGGACCCCATCCTACAATGAGCAGTTCTTC.

J is TRBJ1-2 and V is TRBV7-9, with a weak D call TRBD1 (6 bases). CDR1 SEHNR and CDR2 FQNEAQ come from the germline V gene (reference sequence). The CDR3 totals 14 residues. Trimming took off 5 bases at V and 4 bases at J, with 14 bases between the two ends. The CDR3 DNA follows: TGTGCCAGCAGCCCCGCCGGGACACTCTATGGCTACACCTTC. It codes for CASSPAGTLYGYTF.

The CDR3 reads CASSPSAVAAFRVLFF. CDR3 coding DNA: TGCGCCAGCAGCCCCTCGGCGGTAGCGGCTTTTAGGGTTCTGTTTTTT. The chain has TRBV4-1 and TRBJ2-2; maybe TRBD2 (6 bases). The CDR3 extends over 16 amino acids. Germline CDR1 MGHRA, CDR2 YSYEKL. Trimming cost V 4 bases and J 14 bases, with 26 bases left between them.

V and J are TRBV5-1 and TRBJ1-1; D is unclear. Trimming stripped 4 bases from V and 3 bases from J, with 10 bases between. Per germline, CDR1 SGHRS and CDR2 YFSETQ. The CDR3 is made up of 13 amino acids. CDR3 sequence (DNA): TGCGCCAGCAGCCCCCGCTGGGACACTGAAGCTTTCTTT. This gives the protein CASSPRWDTEAFF.

This sequence joins TRBV5-4 and TRBJ1-1; 9 bases match TRBD1. The CDR3 spans 17 residues. Per germline, CDR1 SGHNT and CDR2 YYREEE (reference sequence). Losses at the gene ends were 2 bases for V and 4 bases for J; bases not matched to a gene: 12. The CDR3 coding sequence is TGTGCCAGCAGCTTTGGGGGAGGACAGGGGATCTCCACTGAAGCTTTCTTT. Amino acids: CASSFGGGQGISTEAFF. The full variable domain, rest sourced from reference TRBV5-4 and TRBJ1-1, is ETGVTQSPTHLIKTRGQQVTLRCSSQSGHNTVSWYQQALGQGPQFIFQYYREEENGRGNFPPRFSGLQFPNYSSELNVNALELDDSALYLCASSFGGGQGISTEAFFGQGTRLTVV.

V is TRBV6-6 and J is TRBJ1-5; tentative D call: TRBD1 (5 bases). Trimming removed 6 bases at V and 3 bases at J, with 12 bases between. Germline lookup yields CDR1 MNHNY and CDR2 SVGAGI (reference sequence). The CDR3 sequence is 14 residues long. CDR3 residues: CASRSGLNNQPQHF. The CDR3 coding sequence is TGTGCCAGCAGATCGGGACTAAACAATCAGCCCCAGCATTTT.

The chain joins TRBV19 to TRBJ1-2; D gene unclear. V was cut by 1 base and J by 0 bases, with 9 bases left in between. The CDR3 covers 15 residues. In germline, CDR1 is LNHDA, CDR2 SQIVND (reference sequence). This CDR3 is CASSIGSRANYGYTF. CDR3 nucleotides: TGTGCCAGTAGTATAGGATCAAGAGCTAACTATGGCTACACCTTC.

V and J are TRBV7-6 and TRBJ2-7; 11 bases map to TRBD2. The germline V gene has CDR1 SGHVS and CDR2 FNYEAQ. This CDR3 region has 16 residues. With 3 bases clipped from V and 6 bases from J, the junction kept 10 bases outside the gene matches. The CDR3 DNA follows: TGTGCCAGCAGCTTGGGGTCTAGCGGGAGGTCGGGCGAGCAGTACTTC. It is translated as CASSLGSSGRSGEQYF.

The sample holds one count of this clone. The gene calls are TRBV7-8 and TRBJ2-7, with TRBD1 as a possible D gene (6 bases). Trimming stripped 0 bases from V and 0 bases from J, with 9 bases between. The germline V gene has CDR1 SGHVS and CDR2 FQNEAQ. This CDR3 has 15 residues. The CDR3 here is CASSLAGTISYEQYF. CDR3 sequence (DNA): TGTGCCAGCAGCTTAGCAGGGACAATCTCCTACGAGCAGTACTTC.

The chain couples TRBV5-1 to TRBJ2-5, with 7 bases aligning to TRBD2. This CDR3 comprises 15 residues. Germline V gene data show CDR1 as SGHRS and CDR2 as YFSETQ. The V gene end was trimmed by 0 bases and the J gene end by 4 bases; junction bases not matched to a gene: 6. The chain's CDR3 is CASSLVSGGGETQYF. Written as DNA, the CDR3 is TGCGCCAGCAGCTTGGTTAGCGGCGGGGGAGAGACCCAGTACTTC.